These T cell receptor beta chains were read from a single sample in a study of neoadjuvant anti-PD-1 for oral cavity cancer. Repertoires were generated with immunoSEQ multiplex PCR, while TCRdb's copy carries only in-frame clones and drops some. The sample includes 60,000 to 80,000 clones, roughly three quarters seen only once; the top ten take roughly 2.6%. This sample comprised PBMCs, obtained before nivolumab (anti-PD-1) treatment. These receptors came from a person between 40 and 85 years old with oral cavity squamous cell carcinoma. Both conserved end residues are part of each CDR3. D genes are given only for firm matches. Size tells how often a clone was seen (once, few, many) or the class of an expanded clone, and some rows leave it out.

V gene: TRBV2; J gene: TRBJ2-1; clone size: .; D gene: TRBD2; CDR3 protein: CASTTGGIAGYNEQFF; CDR3 DNA: TGTGCCAGCACCACGGGGGGGATAGCGGGATACAATGAGCAGTTCTTC
V gene: TRBV7-2; J gene: TRBJ1-5; clone size: .; D gene: .; CDR3 protein: CASSLVQGLTSNQPQHF; CDR3 DNA: TGTGCCAGCAGCTTAGTCCAGGGACTAACTAGCAATCAGCCCCAGCATTTT
V gene: TRBV7-9; J gene: TRBJ1-2; clone size: many; D gene: TRBD1; CDR3 protein: CASSLETGTYGYTF; CDR3 DNA: TGTGCCAGCAGCTTAGAGACAGGGACCTATGGCTACACCTTC
V gene: TRBV11-3; J gene: TRBJ2-1; clone size: .; D gene: TRBD1; CDR3 protein: CASSLVRGHEQFF; CDR3 DNA: TGTGCCAGCAGCTTAGTCAGGGGGCACGAGCAGTTCTTC
V gene: TRBV7-3; J gene: TRBJ2-3; clone size: .; D gene: .; CDR3 protein: CASSLRGGSTDTQYF; CDR3 DNA: TGTGCCAGCAGCTTAAGGGGTGGAAGCACAGATACGCAGTATTTT
V gene: TRBV5-4; J gene: TRBJ2-1; clone size: .; D gene: TRBD2; CDR3 protein: CASSLGLAGGISYNEQFF; CDR3 DNA: TGTGCCAGCAGCTTGGGGTTAGCGGGAGGAATCTCCTACAATGAGCAGTTCTTC
V gene: TRBV6-1; J gene: TRBJ2-2; clone size: .; D gene: TRBD1; CDR3 protein: CASTPGQPNTGELFF; CDR3 DNA: TGTGCCTCTACCCCGGGACAGCCCAACACCGGGGAGCTGTTTTTT
V gene: TRBV5-1; J gene: TRBJ1-6; clone size: .; D gene: TRBD1; CDR3 protein: CASSPQGGTVLSTINSPLHF; CDR3 DNA: TGCGCCAGCAGCCCGCAGGGGGGAACGGTGCTCTCTACTATTAATTCACCCCTCCACTTT
V gene: TRBV14; J gene: TRBJ2-6; clone size: .; D gene: .; CDR3 protein: CASSQVTGLANVLTF; CDR3 DNA: TGTGCCAGCAGCCAAGTTACAGGGTTGGCCAACGTCCTGACTTTC
V gene: TRBV28; J gene: TRBJ2-7; clone size: once; D gene: .; CDR3 protein: CASSLSGPYEQYF; CDR3 DNA: TGTGCCAGCAGTTTGAGCGGACCCTACGAGCAGTACTTC
V gene: TRBV6-1; J gene: TRBJ1-6; clone size: once; D gene: TRBD1; CDR3 protein: CASSEAQGFYNSPLHF; CDR3 DNA: TGTGCCAGCAGTGAAGCACAGGGGTTCTATAATTCACCCCTCCACTTT
V gene: TRBV6-1; J gene: TRBJ2-7; clone size: .; D gene: TRBD2; CDR3 protein: CATRWREAYEQYF; CDR3 DNA: TGTGCCACCCGCTGGCGGGAGGCCTACGAGCAGTACTTC
V gene: TRBV11-2; J gene: TRBJ2-1; clone size: .; D gene: TRBD2; CDR3 protein: CASSSGLANEQFF; CDR3 DNA: TGTGCCAGCAGCTCCGGACTAGCGAATGAGCAGTTCTTC
V gene: TRBV7-9; J gene: TRBJ2-4; clone size: few; D gene: TRBD1; CDR3 protein: CASSRDRERHIQYF; CDR3 DNA: TGTGCCAGCAGCCGGGACAGGGAAAGACACATTCAGTACTTC
V gene: TRBV5-5; J gene: TRBJ1-2; clone size: .; D gene: TRBD1; CDR3 protein: CASSTGGQGYTF; CDR3 DNA: TGTGCCAGCAGCACAGGGGGCCAGGGCTACACCTTC
V gene: TRBV7-2; J gene: TRBJ1-1; clone size: .; D gene: .; CDR3 protein: CASSGHGPLLNTEAFF; CDR3 DNA: TGTGCCAGCAGCGGACATGGCCCCCTTTTGAACACTGAAGCTTTCTTT
V gene: TRBV29-1; J gene: TRBJ1-2; clone size: .; D gene: TRBD1; CDR3 protein: CSAPTGGAYGYTF; CDR3 DNA: TGCAGCGCCCCGACAGGGGGAGCCTATGGCTACACCTTC
V gene: TRBV28; J gene: TRBJ1-1; clone size: .; D gene: TRBD1; CDR3 protein: CASWDRNTEAFF; CDR3 DNA: TGTGCCAGCTGGGACAGAAACACTGAAGCTTTCTTT
V gene: TRBV9; J gene: TRBJ2-3; clone size: .; D gene: TRBD2; CDR3 protein: CASSPRSSGGRDTQYF; CDR3 DNA: TGTGCCAGCAGCCCCCGGTCTAGCGGGGGGAGAGATACGCAGTATTTT
V gene: TRBV2; J gene: TRBJ1-6; clone size: once; D gene: .; CDR3 protein: CASEGRKGNSPLHF; CDR3 DNA: TGTGCCAGTGAGGGGCGGAAAGGAAATTCACCCCTCCACTTT
V gene: TRBV5-1; J gene: TRBJ1-4; clone size: .; D gene: .; CDR3 protein: CASSFNPTNEKLFF; CDR3 DNA: TGCGCCAGCAGCTTCAACCCAACTAATGAAAAACTGTTTTTT
V gene: TRBV27; J gene: TRBJ1-2; clone size: few; D gene: .; CDR3 protein: CASSPRVISNYGYTF; CDR3 DNA: TGTGCCAGCAGTCCCAGGGTAATCAGCAACTATGGCTACACCTTC
V gene: TRBV7-8; J gene: TRBJ2-3; clone size: few; D gene: .; CDR3 protein: CASSQTTASTDTQYF; CDR3 DNA: TGTGCCAGCAGCCAAACGACAGCAAGCACAGATACGCAGTATTTT
V gene: TRBV25-1; J gene: TRBJ2-7; clone size: few; D gene: TRBD1; CDR3 protein: CASSAGQGRSYEQYF; CDR3 DNA: TGTGCCAGCAGTGCGGGACAGGGGAGGTCCTACGAGCAGTACTTC
V gene: TRBV27; J gene: TRBJ2-3; clone size: .; D gene: TRBD2; CDR3 protein: CASTPRLRLAGSTDTQYF; CDR3 DNA: TGTGCCAGCACCCCCCGTTTACGTCTAGCGGGGTCCACAGATACGCAGTATTTT
V gene: TRBV7-9; J gene: TRBJ2-3; clone size: .; D gene: .; CDR3 protein: CASSLRGGRVTQYF; CDR3 DNA: TGTGCCAGCAGCCTTAGGGGTGGGAGAGTTACGCAGTATTTT
V gene: TRBV18; J gene: TRBJ2-1; clone size: few; D gene: TRBD2; CDR3 protein: CASSPRTSGRAVYDEQFF; CDR3 DNA: TGTGCCAGCTCACCCCGGACTAGCGGGAGGGCCGTTTATGATGAGCAGTTCTTC
V gene: TRBV4-1; J gene: TRBJ1-5; clone size: .; D gene: .; CDR3 protein: CASSQTGGRSNQPQHF; CDR3 DNA: TGCGCCAGCAGCCAGACGGGGGGAAGGAGCAATCAGCCCCAGCATTTT
V gene: TRBV6-5; J gene: TRBJ1-2; clone size: .; D gene: .; CDR3 protein: CASATGRYGYTF; CDR3 DNA: TGTGCCAGCGCAACAGGGCGGTATGGCTACACCTTC
V gene: TRBV6-6; J gene: TRBJ1-2; clone size: .; D gene: .; CDR3 protein: CASSRDPYGYTF; CDR3 DNA: TGTGCCAGCAGTCGGGACCCCTATGGCTACACCTTC
V gene: TRBV27; J gene: TRBJ1-1; clone size: once; D gene: .; CDR3 protein: CASSLPTDGGAGTEAFF; CDR3 DNA: TGTGCCAGCAGTTTGCCGACTGACGGGGGGGCAGGAACTGAAGCTTTCTTT
V gene: TRBV5-1; J gene: TRBJ2-3; clone size: .; D gene: .; CDR3 protein: CASSLAGTLSGTQYF; CDR3 DNA: TGCGCCAGCAGCTTGGCCGGGACTCTCTCAGGTACGCAGTATTTT
V gene: TRBV11-2; J gene: TRBJ2-2; clone size: .; D gene: .; CDR3 protein: CASSLVKGQGNTGELFF; CDR3 DNA: TGTGCCAGCAGCTTAGTAAAAGGGCAGGGAAACACCGGGGAGCTGTTTTTT
V gene: TRBV13; J gene: TRBJ1-2; clone size: .; D gene: .; CDR3 protein: CASSYTGAPYGYTF; CDR3 DNA: TGTGCCAGCAGCTACACCGGGGCACCCTATGGCTACACCTTC
V gene: TRBV27; J gene: TRBJ2-3; clone size: .; D gene: TRBD1; CDR3 protein: CASNERTGRTDTQYF; CDR3 DNA: TGTGCCAGCAATGAGAGGACAGGTCGCACAGATACGCAGTATTTT
V gene: TRBV2; J gene: TRBJ2-7; clone size: .; D gene: .; CDR3 protein: CASRTISYEQYF; CDR3 DNA: TGTGCCAGCAGGACAATCTCCTACGAGCAGTACTTC
V gene: TRBV10-2; J gene: TRBJ1-1; clone size: .; D gene: .; CDR3 protein: CASSETGGRTEAFF; CDR3 DNA: TGCGCCAGCAGTGAAACGGGGGGTAGGACTGAAGCTTTCTTT
V gene: TRBV7-8; J gene: TRBJ2-3; clone size: .; D gene: .; CDR3 protein: CASSLPGSDTQYF; CDR3 DNA: TGTGCCAGCAGCTTGCCAGGGTCAGATACGCAGTATTTT
V gene: TRBV5-1; J gene: TRBJ1-1; clone size: .; D gene: .; CDR3 protein: CASSLDTAMNTEAFF; CDR3 DNA: TGCGCCAGCAGCTTGGACACGGCGATGAACACTGAAGCTTTCTTT
V gene: TRBV19; J gene: TRBJ2-2; clone size: .; D gene: .; CDR3 protein: CASKPGLNTGELFF; CDR3 DNA: TGTGCCAGTAAACCAGGCCTGAACACCGGGGAGCTGTTTTTT
V gene: TRBV10-2; J gene: TRBJ2-3; clone size: .; D gene: TRBD2; CDR3 protein: CASSRLAGYTDTQYF; CDR3 DNA: TGCGCCAGCAGTCGACTAGCGGGATATACAGATACGCAGTATTTT
V gene: TRBV27; J gene: TRBJ1-5; clone size: .; D gene: .; CDR3 protein: CASSDRDVGRSAQHF; CDR3 DNA: TGTGCCAGCAGTGACCGGGACGTGGGGAGATCGGCCCAGCATTTT
V gene: TRBV27; J gene: TRBJ1-1; clone size: once; D gene: .; CDR3 protein: CASSFLTNTEAFF; CDR3 DNA: TGTGCCAGCAGTTTTTTGACGAACACTGAAGCTTTCTTT
V gene: TRBV7-8; J gene: TRBJ1-6; clone size: .; D gene: .; CDR3 protein: CASSLVGSGLNNSPLHF; CDR3 DNA: TGTGCCAGCAGCTTAGTAGGGTCGGGGCTTAATAATTCACCCCTCCACTTT
V gene: TRBV11-2; J gene: TRBJ1-3; clone size: .; D gene: .; CDR3 protein: CASSLVGDPGNTIYF; CDR3 DNA: TGTGCCAGCAGCTTAGTGGGTGACCCTGGAAACACCATATATTTT
V gene: TRBV9; J gene: TRBJ1-1; clone size: .; D gene: .; CDR3 protein: CASSVGLGPNTEAFF; CDR3 DNA: TGTGCCAGCAGCGTGGGTTTAGGGCCGAACACTGAAGCTTTCTTT
V gene: TRBV9; J gene: TRBJ1-4; clone size: .; D gene: TRBD1; CDR3 protein: CASSVDRGGGEEKLFF; CDR3 DNA: TGTGCCAGCAGCGTAGACAGGGGAGGAGGGGAGGAAAAACTGTTTTTT
V gene: TRBV15; J gene: TRBJ1-2; clone size: .; D gene: .; CDR3 protein: CATSRTPGREVYGYTF; CDR3 DNA: TGTGCCACCAGCAGGACCCCAGGGAGAGAGGTCTATGGCTACACCTTC
V gene: TRBV28; J gene: TRBJ2-7; clone size: .; D gene: TRBD2; CDR3 protein: CASSSAGGGSYEQYF; CDR3 DNA: TGTGCCAGCAGTTCAGCGGGAGGGGGCTCCTACGAGCAGTACTTC